This T cell receptor beta chain originates from a study of cytomegalovirus exposure and HLA in healthy donors (dated by TCRdb to the late 2010s). About the study as a whole: An earlier analysis of roughly 500 of the donors reported over 250 Gb of sequence data and around 120 million unique TCR beta sequences obtained from 180 million or so T cells. Roughly 300 gigabases of sequencing data and 80 million or so unique TCR sequences were included in an early release covering about 620 HLA-typed donors. A separate validation cohort of 100 to 150 different subjects was used in addition to the 666-subject first cohort. In an earlier analysis of roughly 580 of the donors, high-throughput TCR beta sequencing was used to judge whether each TCR beta V gene segment behaved as functional or pseudogenic. About five DR-DQ haplotypes were treated as single units for association and clustering because of strong linkage in the cohort. To predict cytomegalovirus infection status, the study brought together high-throughput TCR immunosequencing, statistical association of individual TCRs with disease status, and machine learning. The study profiled the T cell repertoires of about 640 subjects by immunosequencing and related them to cytomegalovirus serostatus. A later genetic analysis used genome-wide SNP genotypes for about 60% of the roughly 700 donors, treating that subset as a discovery cohort. The study was designed to test whether signatures of past pathogen exposure could be identified by cataloging public T cell receptors. A later analysis re-analyzed previously published TCR beta repertoires from 660 or so donors and added high-resolution HLA genotyping to study TCR occurrence patterns. The number of donors typed differed by locus, with roughly 620-630 for A, B, C, DRB1 and DQB1, roughly 520 for DQA1, some 570 for DPA1, and 472 for DPB1. Among the roughly 400 genotyped donors, approximately 76% belonged to the genetic ancestry cluster associated with self-reported Caucasian donors. Donor age, sex, ethnicity and CMV serostatus were compiled alongside the repertoire data. All discovery cohort repertoires had been generated on a single sequencing platform. Among approximately 370 genotyped donors of the cohort, an average of approximately 240,000 unique TCR beta nucleotide sequences was sequenced per donor, of which about 18% were non-productive. Class I and class II HLA loci were covered by the typing at four-digit resolution. In the later analysis, no new phenotypic data were used to find candidate immune exposures; instead, reliance was placed on TCR beta sequences and their occurrence across donors.

Library method: the immunoSEQ multiplex PCR assay. For the multiplex PCR, a mixture combining 60 forward primers for TCR Vbeta segments and 13 reverse primers for TCR Jbeta segments was used. The CDR3 region of rearranged TCR beta genes was amplified from genomic DNA with a multiplex PCR assay. The Illumina HiSeq System was used to sequence the amplified TCR beta libraries as 87-base-pair reads. Under the source paper's analysis protocol: A later analysis tallied 75 million to 85 million unique TCR beta chains across the 666 repertoires, and about 10 million of those chains were shared by two or more donors. To remove PCR and sequencing errors, raw reads were error-corrected and collapsed into unique sequences using a nearest-neighbor algorithm that merged closely related sequences. To assign V, D and J gene segments, CDR3 sequences were aligned to IMGT reference sequences. For a sequence to be retained, a match of at least six nucleotides to both a V gene segment and a J gene segment was required. Rearrangements were classified as productive when the CDR3 lacked stop codons and remained in frame with V and J, and all other rearrangements were classified as non-productive. Following IMGT convention, CDR3 was defined as the stretch from the second conserved V-encoded cysteine up to the conserved J-encoded phenylalanine. The earlier analysis of fewer than 700 of the donors excluded sequences that lacked an unambiguous match to a single V gene segment. An earlier analysis of 587 of the donors called V segments functional above 56.7% productive rearrangements and segregating when the between-donor standard deviation exceeded 5%. To diagnose cytomegalovirus status from the catalog of TCR beta chain sequences, a statistical classification framework was built. A later analysis assigned V and J genes by comparing TCR nucleotide sequences with IMGT/GENE-DB human TR gene sequences. A later analysis assigned CDR3 sequences and most-parsimonious VDJ recombination scenarios with the TCRdist pipeline. In a later analysis, every TCR beta chain was defined by the combination of its CDR3 amino acid sequence and its V-gene family, and reads without a unique V-gene family were dropped. To address suspected cross-contamination and a sequencing artifact, a later analysis removed under 600 highly shared, low-generation-probability nucleotide sequences. In a later analysis, a clonal expansion index for each public chain was calculated from normalized within-repertoire ranks of inferred template counts. Generation probabilities in a later analysis came from a VDJ recombination model fitted to out-of-frame rearrangements, and those results were checked against IGoR. A later analysis scored TCR-TCR, TCR-HLA and TCR-CMV co-occurrence with hypergeometric tests, applying a repertoire-size bias correction to TCR pairs. False discovery rates were estimated in a later analysis by permuting HLA or CMV assignments 20 times. In a later analysis, co-occurring TCRs were grouped using DBSCAN, with TCRdist sequence similarity added in when clustering inside HLA-allele-positive subsets. Repertoires with fewer than 30,000 or more than 120,000 public chains, plus five repertoires with anomalous nucleotide sharing, were excluded from co-occurrence clustering. Drawn from immuneACCESS, this table holds only the in-frame rearrangements with V and J called that TCRdb kept. Clones are partly lost; checked studies trace under half to an unresolved V gene and leave the rest unexplained. V, J and clone size are those of that table, while D and trimming were read from the DNA. The sample profile shows about 160,000 clones; 60% to 80% of them were found once. 1.1% to 1.5% of the sample comes from the top ten.

The research as a whole found: Most TCR sequences were observed very rarely across donors, whereas some public TCRs were present in many individuals. A later analysis associated about 17,000 TCR beta sequences with specific HLA alleles at a false discovery rate of 0.05. Compared with the approximately 720-donor mean, donors in an Asian-associated ancestry cluster had fewer N-insertions in productive TCRs, according to a later genetic analysis. The 87-base-pair reads could not distinguish some IMGT-functional V segments, including TRBV6-2 and TRBV6-3, so those segments were excluded. The authors suggested that the approach could potentially be generalized to other disease states and immunological phenotypes. A later analysis found that TCR association rates varied across HLA loci, with DRB1 alleles showing the most associated TCRs and HLA-C alleles the fewest. Sequencing depth was assumed to be roughly uniform across donors in the presence/absence analyses, though that assumption may not hold. A group of highly shared sequence variants was considered likely to be a technical artifact of the sequencing pipeline. The classifier was reported to diagnose cytomegalovirus status with high specificity and sensitivity in both the original cohort and the validation cohort. The study gave a list of roughly 150 TCR beta chains associated with cytomegalovirus. Most CMV-associated TCR beta chains appeared to be HLA-restricted in a later analysis, and the HLA associations seemed to be driven largely by CMV exposure. This cohort had only TCR beta chains sequenced, and the lack of alpha or paired-chain data limited which features could be detected. When HLA alleles, especially DR and DQ, strongly co-occurred, attributing TCR associations to individual alleles was difficult. A later analysis found that HLA-associated TCR beta chains were more clonally expanded and had lower generation probabilities than equally common non-associated chains. In a later genetic analysis, a missense DCLRE1C variant was associated with V-gene and J-gene trimming of TCR beta chains, and the association was replicated in an independent cohort. A further reported finding was that TCR beta sequences accurately predicted the HLA-A and HLA-B alleles for most subjects in the first cohort. HLA typing was unavailable for some donors at each locus, so association tests used only the typed subset. The earlier analysis of about 600 of the donors excluded 15 to 20 rarely observed V segments, including chromosome 9 orphons, because counts were too low. The only immune exposure information available for the cohort was CMV serostatus. In an earlier analysis of 450 to 750 of the donors, most TCR beta V segments appeared in productive rearrangements about 90% or about 30% of the time, broadly matching IMGT annotations. Correlated functional status among segregating V segments might be attributable to linkage disequilibrium, but an unknown experimental factor could not be ruled out. According to a later analysis, parvovirus B19, influenza, CMV and Epstein-Barr virus appeared linked to several top co-occurrence clusters. A few of the identified cytomegalovirus-associated TCR beta chains were confirmed in vitro to be specific for cytomegalovirus antigens.

In regard to this clone: It lacks a known antigen. No clone much larger than this one lies a single base away; base qualities are absent.

The cohort comprised around 690 healthy bone marrow donors. All cohort members were sampled while nominally healthy, although unrecorded immune exposures were likely present. The donor was CMV seronegative and was included in the group of about 350 seronegative cohort members. A peripheral blood sample was provided by each donor, and peripheral blood mononuclear cells were used for TCR beta sequencing. The Qiagen DNeasy Blood Extraction Kit was used to extract genomic DNA from the blood cell samples. Based on the germline V gene, the CDR1 and CDR2 sequences are SGHDN and FVKESK. Spanning cysteine to phenylalanine, the CDR3 consists of 15 amino acids. Of all the DNA, just the CDR3 is kept, 45 bases in frame from base 1. V is clipped by 4 bases and J by 7 bases, and the sequence between their germline boundaries is 20 bases long.

The sample comprised PBMCs. This TCR was recovered from a woman aged 30 to 39 in good health and CMV-seronegative. This receptor chain uses TRBV14 and TRBJ2-7; a tentative D match to TRBD2 spans 5 bases. The nucleotide sequence is given as TGTGCCAGCAGCCCTTCGGAGAGGGCCAGCAGGGAGCAGTACTTC. Translation gives CASSPSERASREQYF.